This TCR beta chain was sequenced for a study of cytotoxic CD8 clonotypes in ibrutinib-treated CLL. Study information: Patients attained about 25 partial and 2 complete responses; at median approximately 68 months, approximately 15 remained remitted while approximately 12 progressed. The response samples were taken once patients had been treated for a median of about 12 months, range 6 to 36.

Assay: immunoSEQ multiplex PCR; the TCRdb copy retains only in-frame clones and omits some. The repertoire holds about 150,000 clones, with around three quarters as singletons. The CDR3 runs to 15 residues. Germline CDR1 and CDR2: MNHNY and SVGAGI (reference sequence). V dropped 0 bases and J dropped 7; count of bases not matched to a gene: 5. The authors obtained roughly 1.8 micrograms of genomic DNA from cryopreserved PBMCs for TCR beta libraries. The sequencing used PBMCs, collected after 12 months of ibrutinib treatment. The clonotype originates from a human donor with chronic lymphocytic leukemia. The V and J genes are TRBV6-6 and TRBJ2-7; 11 bases align to TRBD2. The CDR3 protein is CASSYSMSSGGEQYF. The CDR3 nucleotides are TGTGCCAGCAGTTACTCGATGTCTAGCGGGGGGGAGCAGTACTTC.